A single count supports the clone carrying this T cell receptor beta chain. What it binds is not known. TCRdb's table, derived via immunoSEQ multiplex PCR, lists solely in-frame clones and lacks some. Of 65,000 to 95,000 clones listed, approximately 90% are singletons. The CDR3 is 16 amino acids. The J segment lost 4 bases and the V segment lost 4 bases, leaving 9 bases of the junction unmatched. Germline V CDR1 and CDR2: SGHRS, YFSETQ. This sample was taken from a study of T cell responses to AZD1222 COVID-19 vaccine. Findings and limits, study-wide: CD4 TCRs associated with vaccination spanned spike, dominating at 160-218 and 743-854. Every sample of the repertoires postdated the peak T cell response. Most donors were white British and more were female, and clonal diversity was possibly underestimated. Spike-specific TCRs gained breadth and depth after people received two AZD1222 doses.

Sequencing was performed on peripheral blood, taken on day 0 of MenACWY control vaccination. The V call is TRBV5-1, the J call TRBJ2-1, with 9 bases fitting TRBD2. This receptor was identified in an adult in good health. The CDR3 nucleotides are TGCGCCAGCAGCATATTCGTAAGCGGGGGGTACAATGAGCAGTTCTTC. Encoded protein: CASSIFVSGGYNEQFF.